A single sample gave rise to the 15 T cell receptor beta chains below, sequenced in a study of blood T cell repertoires in COVID-19. This table comes from immunoSEQ multiplex PCR, and its TCRdb copy is limited to in-frame clones, with some not included. The repertoire includes approximately 220,000 clones, 70% to 90% of them detected once, and approximately 2.6% sits in the top ten. The sequenced sample consisted of peripheral blood. Source of these receptors: a man aged 50 or older who had recovered from COVID-19.

Here the CDR3 reads CASIDPGENYGYTF. DNA of the CDR3: TGTGCCAGCATCGACCCGGGGGAAAACTATGGCTACACCTTC. This chain uses TRBV5-5 with TRBJ1-2, with D possibly TRBD1 on 5 matching bases. This CDR3 is built from 14 residues. CDR1 SGHKS and CDR2 YYEKEE come from the germline V gene (reference sequence). With 6 bases removed from V and 2 bases from J, the gap between germline ends came to 14 bases.

This chain joins TRBV6-5 and TRBJ2-7; 8 nucleotides align to TRBD1. The CDR3 consists of 13 residues. With V trimmed by 6 bases and J by 3 bases, 4 bases remained unmatched. Germline V gene sequence: CDR1 MNHEY, CDR2 SVGAGI. The CDR3 here is CASRRGTGYEQYF. The CDR3, as DNA: TGTGCCAGCAGGAGAGGGACAGGCTACGAGCAGTACTTC.

This clone was recorded once. CDR3 amino acids: CAISPTGASYGYTF. DNA for the CDR3: TGTGCCATCAGCCCGACAGGTGCAAGCTATGGCTACACCTTC. The chain links TRBV10-3 to TRBJ1-2; a possible D gene is TRBD1 (6 bases). The CDR3 length is 14 residues. The V end was cut by 6 bases, the J end by 4 bases, with 15 bases between. Germline V lookup: CDR1 ENHRY, CDR2 SYGVKD.

The genes are TRBV27 and TRBJ2-7; the D gene is possibly TRBD1 (5 bases). CDR1 is MNHEY, CDR2 SMNVEV, per germline (reference sequence). Trimming pared 6 bases from V and 0 bases from J, leaving 9 bases between. This CDR3 region has 13 residues. The CDR3: CASRDIPSYEQYF. CDR3 DNA: TGTGCCAGCAGGGACATCCCCTCCTACGAGCAGTACTTC.

V gene TRBV7-9 combines with J gene TRBJ1-4; 8 nucleotides agree with TRBD1. V lost 3 bases, J lost 7 bases, and 10 bases stayed unmatched. This CDR3 region has 16 residues. Per the germline V gene, CDR1 is SEHNR and CDR2 is FQNEAQ (reference sequence). CDR3 DNA: TGTGCCAGCAGCTTGGGGACAGGAGGCCCGGGTGAAAAACTGTTTTTT. Protein sequence: CASSLGTGGPGEKLFF.

Only a few counts were recorded for this clone. The chain carries TRBV3-1 (or the pseudogene TRBV3-2) and TRBJ2-2; 7 nucleotides agree with TRBD2. This CDR3 is built from 15 residues. Looked up from germline, CDR1 is LGHDT and CDR2 is YNNKEL (reference sequence). V shed 4 bases, J shed 4 bases, and the junction held 6 bases outside the gene matches. The DNA of the CDR3 is TGTGCCAGCAGCCGGGGGGGGAGCGCCACCGGGGAGCTGTTTTTT. Amino acids: CASSRGGSATGELFF.

Only one count was recorded for this clone. V and J are TRBV25-1 and TRBJ1-2; D not certain. V lost 3 bases and J 8 bases, leaving 16 bases between the germline ends. The CDR3 is 14 amino acids. Germline lookup yields CDR1 MGHDK and CDR2 SYGVNS. CDR3 sequence reads: CASSDPGKSNGYTF. CDR3 DNA sequence: TGTGCCAGCAGTGACCCAGGAAAATCCAACGGCTACACCTTC.

The V and J genes are TRBV19 and TRBJ2-7; D may be TRBD2 (5 bases). V lost 4 bases, J lost 4 bases, and 8 bases lay in between. Germline V gives CDR1 LNHDA, CDR2 SQIVND (reference sequence). This CDR3 has 12 residues. The CDR3 bases are TGTGCCAGTAGTACGGACTCTTACGAGCAGTACTTC. This translates into CASSTDSYEQYF.

The chain is built from TRBV6-5 and TRBJ2-7; 10 nucleotides align to TRBD1. Germline V gene data show CDR1 as MNHEY and CDR2 as SVGAGI. This CDR3 region has 15 residues. The J segment lost 0 bases and the V segment lost 7 bases, leaving 6 bases of the junction unmatched. The CDR3 spells CASNRDRGTSYEQYF. The CDR3 DNA is TGTGCCAGCAACCGGGACAGGGGTACCTCCTACGAGCAGTACTTC.

The J gene is TRBJ1-5, the V gene TRBV6-2 or TRBV6-3, with 8 bases that match TRBD1. From germline, CDR1 is MNHEY and CDR2 SVGEGT. This CDR3 spans 17 amino acids. J was trimmed by 4 bases and V by 3 bases; bases with no gene match: 11. This CDR3 reads CASSYSEDRAGNQPQHF. The CDR3 region has the DNA TGTGCCAGCAGTTATTCTGAGGACAGGGCCGGGAATCAGCCCCAGCATTTT.

The genes are TRBV5-1 and TRBJ2-7, with TRBD1 matching 11 bases. The CDR3 runs 17 residues. The V gene's germline CDR1 is SGHRS and CDR2 YFSETQ. J was trimmed by 7 bases and V by 3 bases; bases with no gene match: 15. This CDR3 is CASSSRPRGTGGQEQYF. The CDR3 DNA follows: TGCGCCAGCAGCTCCCGACCCCGCGGGACAGGGGGACAGGAGCAGTACTTC.

This chain connects TRBV19 to TRBJ2-2, with D possibly TRBD2 on 5 matching bases. Looked up from germline, CDR1 is LNHDA and CDR2 is SQIVND (reference sequence). The V and J ends lost 1 base and 5 bases respectively, with 5 bases between them. The CDR3 is 13 residues long. CDR3 nucleotide sequence: TGTGCCAGTAGTATAGCGGGGACCGGGGAGCTGTTTTTT. Translating gives CASSIAGTGELFF.

The chain uses TRBV29-1 and TRBJ1-2; 8 bases fit TRBD1. Germline CDR1 SQVTM, CDR2 ANQGSEA. With 7 bases clipped from V and 13 bases from J, the junction kept 14 bases outside the gene matches. The CDR3 contains 12 residues. The CDR3 DNA sequence: TGCAGCGCCGAATCTATGGACAGGGAAGGCACCTTC. Protein product: CSAESMDREGTF.

This chain links TRBV5-1 with TRBJ2-5, with 7 bases aligning to TRBD1. In germline, CDR1 is SGHRS, CDR2 YFSETQ. V dropped 0 bases and J dropped 1; count of bases not matched to a gene: 3. The CDR3 loop spans 15 amino acids. This chain's CDR3 is CASSLATGTQETQYF. CDR3 in DNA: TGCGCCAGCAGCTTGGCGACAGGGACCCAAGAGACCCAGTACTTC.

This chain connects TRBV4-1 to TRBJ1-5, with 10 positions matching TRBD1. The V and J ends lost 3 bases and 5 bases, in that order; junction bases with no gene match: 4. Germline V gene lookup returns CDR1 MGHRA and CDR2 YSYEKL. The CDR3 length is 15 residues. CDR3 sequence (DNA): TGCGCCAGCAGCCACAGGACAGGGGGAGATCAGCCCCAGCATTTT. Its protein product is CASSHRTGGDQPQHF.